The clone carrying this T cell receptor (beta chain) was counted only a few times. The entry originates in a study of low-dose radiotherapy and immunotherapy resistance in tumors. TRAV- and TRBV-specific primers, spanning alpha and beta chains, primed first-strand cDNA. Amplification of TCRs used a constant-region primer and V-primer adapter for around 20 PCR cycles. From the reads, TCRdb called clonotypes with MiXCR, one entry per CDR3 protein. The sample yields fewer than 20,000 distinct CDR3 sequences, approximately 79% seen once. The CDR3 spans 14 residues. V dropped 3 bases and J dropped 3 bases, with 9 bases sitting between them.

This chain connects TRBV12-3 or TRBV12-4 to TRBJ1-5, with no clear D. This receptor was obtained from a human donor with advanced metastatic prostate, ovarian, gallbladder or colorectal cancer (not recorded which). This table probably holds off-target reads from a library built for another chain. The CDR3 DNA sequence: TGTGCCAGCAGTTTTTCAGGAGTCAATCAGCCCCAGCATTTT. This gives the protein CASSFSGVNQPQHF.